These 17 T cell receptor beta chains came from one sample sequenced in a study of siplizumab effects on memory and regulatory T cells. The repertoire was sequenced with immunoSEQ multiplex PCR; TCRdb's copy has only in-frame clones and lacks some. The table has about 64,000 clones, around 96% seen once. The sequenced sample consisted of naive CD8+ T cells sorted from blood. The receptors here all came from a human donor in good health.

This chain links TRBV4-2 with TRBJ1-5; D not certain. The CDR3 loop spans 17 amino acids. The V end lost 1 base, the J end lost 0 bases, and 13 bases lay between the germline ends. Germline-derived CDR1 and CDR2 are LGHNA and YNFKEQ. The DNA for the CDR3 is TGTGCCAGCAGCCAAGCCCACGGGAGGTATAGCAATCAGCCCCAGCATTTT. This gives the protein CASSQAHGRYSNQPQHF.

On this clone itself: At one boundary the junction diverges from the germline segment, which might be a read error. V gene TRBV5-1 combines with J gene TRBJ1-5; D remains ambiguous. This CDR3 has 14 residues. CDR1 and CDR2 from the germline V gene are SGHRS and YFSETQ. The CDR3 protein is CASSFGLGPQPQHF. CDR3 DNA sequence: TGTGCCAGCAGCTTTGGTTTAGGCCCTCAGCCCCAGCATTTT.

This chain uses TRBV11-2 with TRBJ2-7; D gene uncertain. The V gene lost 0 bases and the J gene lost 3 bases, with 3 bases spanning the gap. CDR3 length: 12 amino acids. The germline V gene has CDR1 SGHAT and CDR2 FQNNGV. The CDR3 reads CASSLEGYEQYF. DNA for the CDR3: TGTGCCAGCAGCTTAGAGGGCTACGAGCAGTACTTC.

The chain recombines TRBV29-1 with TRBJ1-2; 8 nucleotides line up with TRBD1. With V trimmed by 3 bases and J by 7 bases, 10 bases remained unmatched. Germline loops: CDR1 SQVTM, CDR2 ANQGSEA. This CDR3 has 14 residues. As DNA, the CDR3 is TGCAGCGTTGATCCCCCGGACAGGGTAGGTGGCTACACCTTC. The encoded protein is CSVDPPDRVGGYTF.

This chain connects TRBV19 to TRBJ2-2; 11 positions agree with TRBD1. The CDR3 extends over 15 amino acids. With 9 bases clipped from V and 5 bases from J, the junction kept 8 bases outside the gene matches. The germline V gene encodes CDR1 LNHDA and CDR2 SQIVND (reference sequence). CDR3 nucleotide sequence: TGTGCCAGCTGGGACAGGGGGAGTCGAACCGGGGAGCTGTTTTTT. Translated: CASWDRGSRTGELFF.

The chain has TRBV23-1 and TRBJ1-5; D possibly corresponds to TRBD1 (5 bases). TRBV23-1 is an ORF, and what it does is uncertain. Trimming left V 3 bases short and J 5 bases short, with 14 bases between. The CDR3 runs to 15 residues. The CDR3 DNA is TGCGCCAGCAGTCAGCCCCCCAGGGCCCATCAGCCCCAGCATTTT. Residues: CASSQPPRAHQPQHF.

The CDR3 spells CASRPSGGIADTQYF. CDR3 nucleotide sequence: TGTGCCAGCAGACCTAGCGGGGGGATCGCAGATACGCAGTATTTT. The J gene is TRBJ2-3, the V gene TRBV14; TRBD2 matches at 11 bases. The germline CDR1 and CDR2 sequences are SGHDN and FVKESK. CDR3 length: 15 amino acids. V gave up 6 bases and J gave up 4 bases; unmatched junction bases: 6.

V and J are TRBV5-1 and TRBJ1-1, with D possibly TRBD1 on 6 matching bases. Germline CDR1 SGHRS, CDR2 YFSETQ. The CDR3 length is 14 residues. V was shortened by 3 bases and J by 1 base, with 10 bases between the two germline ends. Here the CDR3 DNA reads TGCGCCAGCAGCTCGCGAGGGGGGAACACTGAAGCTTTCTTT. Its translation: CASSSRGGNTEAFF.

The chain recombines TRBV4-1 with TRBJ2-5, with a weak D call TRBD1 (6 bases). V was shortened by 3 bases and J by 5 bases, with 13 bases between the two germline ends. Germline CDR1 MGHRA, CDR2 YSYEKL. The CDR3 has 14 residues. The DNA for the CDR3 is TGCGCCAGCAGCCAGGGGGCCGGTCGGGAGACCCAGTACTTC. Translation gives CASSQGAGRETQYF.

In this sample, this clone turned up once. The chain uses TRBV28 and TRBJ2-7, with 7 bases identical to TRBD1. CDR3 length equals 14 residues. Trimming at V came to 2 bases and at J to 0 bases, leaving 1 base not matched to a gene. CDR1 is MDHEN, CDR2 SYDVKM, per germline. CDR3 sequence: CASSLRGLSYEQYF. The CDR3 region has the DNA TGTGCCAGCAGTTTAAGGGGGCTCTCCTACGAGCAGTACTTC. Looking up the rest from reference TRBV28 and TRBJ2-7 gives the full variable domain: DVKVTQSSRYLVKRTGEKVFLECVQDMDHENMFWYRQDPGLGLRLIYFSYDVKMKEKGDIPEGYSVSREKKERFSLILESASTNQTSMYLCASSLRGLSYEQYFGPGTRLTVT.

This sequence joins TRBV5-6 and TRBJ2-1; 11 bases are shared with TRBD1. Looked up from germline, CDR1 is SGHDT and CDR2 is YYEEEE. Trimming cost V 4 bases and J 2 bases; bases outside gene matches: 5. This CDR3 is 16 amino acids long. The CDR3 DNA reads TGTGCCAGCAGCCTGGGGACAGGGGGTGCCTACAATGAGCAGTTCTTC. Its translation is CASSLGTGGAYNEQFF.

The rearrangement joins TRBV6-1 to TRBJ2-7, with D possibly called TRBD1 or TRBD2 (5 bases each). Trimming pared 3 bases from V and 3 bases from J, leaving 9 bases between. Germline lookup yields CDR1 MNHNS and CDR2 SASEGT. The CDR3 contains 13 residues. CDR3 in amino acids: CASSEGTNYEQYF. In DNA form, the CDR3 reads TGTGCCAGCAGTGAGGGGACCAACTACGAGCAGTACTTC.

The chain employs TRBV6-5 and TRBJ1-5; D is perhaps TRBD1 (5 bases). Germline V gene lookup returns CDR1 MNHEY and CDR2 SVGAGI. The CDR3 runs 14 residues. V shed 7 bases and J shed 5 bases, with 15 bases lying between them. CDR3 sequence: CASTTGGLDQPQHF. CDR3 bases: TGTGCCAGCACCACGGGGGGGTTGGATCAGCCCCAGCATTTT.

This chain connects TRBV7-9 to TRBJ2-5, with D unresolved. Per germline, CDR1 SEHNR and CDR2 FQNEAQ (reference sequence). The V end lost 2 bases, the J end lost 2 bases, and 9 bases lay between the germline ends. This CDR3 is 14 amino acids long. CDR3: CASSLRTEQETQYF. The CDR3 DNA reads as TGTGCCAGCAGCTTACGGACGGAACAAGAGACCCAGTACTTC.

As DNA, the CDR3 is TGTGCCTGGAGTCCCTCCATTCATCAGCCCCAGCATTTT. Encoded protein: CAWSPSIHQPQHF. This sequence joins TRBV30 and TRBJ1-5; D remains ambiguous. V dropped 2 bases and J dropped 5 bases, with 10 bases sitting between them. CDR1 is GTSNPN, CDR2 SVGIG, per germline (reference sequence). This CDR3 is built from 13 residues. The full variable domain, with the rest looked up from reference TRBV30 and TRBJ1-5, is SQTIHQWPATLVQPVGSPLSLECTVEGTSNPNLYWYRQAAGRGLQLLFYSVGIGQISSEVPQNLSASRPQDRQFILSSKKLLLSDSGFYLCAWSPSIHQPQHFGDGTRLSIL.

J is TRBJ2-3 and V is TRBV11-2; TRBD1 or TRBD2 may be the D gene (5 bases each). In germline, CDR1 is SGHAT, CDR2 FQNNGV. CDR3 length: 16 residues. The V end was cut by 1 base, the J end by 5 bases, with 16 bases between. DNA of the CDR3: TGTGCCAGCAGCTTAGGCTACCGACGGGACGAAGATACGCAGTATTTT. Amino acid sequence: CASSLGYRRDEDTQYF.

This chain connects TRBV7-9 to TRBJ2-5, with 10 bases that match TRBD2. The CDR3 is made up of 15 amino acids. CDR1 is SEHNR, CDR2 FQNEAQ, per germline (reference sequence). V lost 0 bases and J lost 5; bases outside the gene matches: 3. CDR3 loop: CASSLASGGMETQYF. CDR3 nucleotide sequence: TGTGCCAGCAGCTTAGCTAGCGGGGGGATGGAGACCCAGTACTTC.